This TCR delta chain is from a study of γδ T cells in repeated Plasmodium falciparum infection. Study information: Over about 610 days, donors received four mosquito-bite P. falciparum NF54 infections.

TCRdb redid the clone calls on the multiplex PCR reads with CATT. The sample carries 70,000 to 95,000 delta-chain clones, under 1.5% recorded once. Vgamma9/Vdelta2+ and Vdelta2-negative gammadelta T cells were flow-sorted from PBMC for bulk sequencing. Points on this clone: Its matching antigen is unknown. A junction boundary mismatches the germline segment, possibly from a read error.

This CDR3 comprises 20 residues. Germline V gene lookup returns CDR1 TSWWSYY and CDR2 QGS. General observations from the study: Vgamma9/Vdelta2+ T cells showed a stable polyclonal repertoire with shared TCRgamma sequences. Vdelta2-negative gammadelta repertoires, largely Vdelta1+, seemingly showed infection-driven waves of new clonal selection. Malian children's Vdelta2-negative repertoires appeared more expanded and less diverse than Australians'.

The TCR was taken from a pool of human donors (malaria-infected and uninfected, not separated). The sequenced material came from gamma-delta T cells from blood. The rearrangement uses TRDV1 and TRDJ1; 12 bases map to TRDD3. The J gene, absent from TCRdb, was called here by matching the DNA to germline. CDR3 DNA sequence: TGTGCTCTTGGGGACGTAACTTCCCCCTGGGGGATACGCTGCACCGATGAACTCATCTTT. Residues: CALGDVTSPWGIRCTDELIF.